This T cell receptor beta chain stems from a study of blood T cells in healthy people across ages. Overall study: About one barcoded beta molecule per two T cells came from capture by template switching.

PCR was performed a second time for about 7 to 12 cycles using a sample-barcoded 5' primer and a J-beta primer mix. TCRdb re-called the 5' RACE reads through MiXCR, storing one row per CDR3 protein. The table includes about 580,000 distinct CDR3 sequences, roughly 48% detected once. The germline CDR1 and CDR2 sequences are SQVTM and ANQGSEA. The CDR3 consists of 12 residues. The germline V and J ends were trimmed by 7 bases and 1 base, with 7 bases remaining between them. This clonotype was picked up a small number of times. The source of this sequence is a man older than 75 in good health. Sample: blood. This chain links TRBV29-1 with TRBJ2-2, with D possibly TRBD2 on 6 matching bases. CDR3 DNA sequence: TGCAGCGGGGGGGAGAACACCGGGGAGCTGTTTTTT. Residues: CSGGENTGELFF.